This T cell receptor (beta chain) derives from a study of identifying expanded T cells in peripheral blood. Study results and limitations: Approximately 1.2 clones differed between technical replicates, versus roughly 17 and 20 over time. Roughly two-week clone count variance significantly increased as total template count grew.

As regards this clone: Its antigen remains unknown.

Germline loops: CDR1 SGHNT, CDR2 YYREEE (reference sequence). The V gene lost 0 bases and the J gene lost 2 bases, with 8 bases spanning the gap. There are 14 residues in the CDR3. Collection occurred without any documented infections or immune events in donors. Assay: immunoSEQ multiplex PCR; the TCRdb copy retains only in-frame clones and omits some. The table has 45,000 to 65,000 clones, around 82% seen once. The chain carries TRBV5-4 and TRBJ1-1, with D unclear. The sample taken for sequencing was blood. This sequence originates from a person between 18 and 69 years old in good health. CDR3 nucleotide sequence: TGTGCCAGCAGCTTGGCGCCGGTTAACACTGAAGCTTTCTTT. Amino acid sequence: CASSLAPVNTEAFF. Drawing the rest from reference TRBV5-4 and TRBJ1-1, the complete variable domain is ETGVTQSPTHLIKTRGQQVTLRCSSQSGHNTVSWYQQALGQGPQFIFQYYREEENGRGNFPPRFSGLQFPNYSSELNVNALELDDSALYLCASSLAPVNTEAFFGQGTRLTVV.